The 18 T cell receptor beta chains listed next were all sequenced from one sample in a study of T-cell memory formation after mild COVID-19. A single record per CDR3 protein comes from TCRdb applying MiXCR to the 5' RACE reads. The data contain about 340,000 distinct CDR3 sequences, more than 15% of them singletons. The material sequenced was PBMCs or a T cell subset sorted from them (not recorded which). The source is a man younger than 35 who had mild COVID-19 (a few samples of this study predate the infection). Cell type and time point are not known.

This clonotype was seen a handful of times. Written as DNA, the CDR3 is TGTGCCAGCAGTTACGTAGCAGGGACAGGACCCTACGAGCAGTACTTC. The encoded protein is CASSYVAGTGPYEQYF. The chain joins TRBV6-5 to TRBJ2-7; 8 bases fit TRBD1. Germline CDR1 is MNHEY and CDR2 is SVGAGI. V lost 2 bases, J lost 2 bases, and 8 bases stayed unmatched. There are 16 residues in the CDR3.

This clonotype was seen a handful of times. The V and J genes are TRBV3-1 and TRBJ1-4, with TRBD1 matching 7 bases. This CDR3 has 14 amino acids. Germline loops: CDR1 LGHDT, CDR2 YNNKEL (reference sequence). Losses at the gene ends were 3 bases for V and 8 bases for J; bases not matched to a gene: 6. CDR3 coding DNA: TGTGCCAGCAGCCATCGCAGGGGGGAGGAAAAACTGTTTTTT. Translating gives CASSHRRGEEKLFF. Filled out from reference TRBV3-1 and TRBJ1-4, the complete variable domain reads DTAVSQTPKYLVTQMGNDKSIKCEQNLGHDTMYWYKQDSKKFLKIMFSYNNKELIINETVPNRFSPKSPDKAHLNLHINSLELGDSAVYFCASSHRRGEEKLFFGSGTQLSVL.

This clonotype was picked up a small number of times. J is TRBJ2-1 and V is TRBV4-3, with D hard to call. The V end lost 1 base, the J end lost 1 base, and 17 bases lay between the germline ends. CDR1 LGHNA and CDR2 YSLEER come from the germline V gene. The CDR3 consists of 18 residues. In DNA, the CDR3 is TGCGCCAGCAGCCAAGCCCCGTCGTGGCTACCTTCCTACAATGAGCAGTTCTTC. Translating gives CASSQAPSWLPSYNEQFF.

In its sample, this clonotype was seen a few times. The V call is TRBV29-1, the J call TRBJ2-2; maybe TRBD1 (6 bases). Germline values: CDR1 SQVTM, CDR2 ANQGSEA. V dropped 5 bases and J dropped 2 bases, with 15 bases sitting between them. CDR3 length equals 15 residues. The CDR3 spells CSVTPQGFNTGELFF. The CDR3 nucleotides read TGCAGCGTTACCCCACAGGGATTTAACACCGGGGAGCTGTTTTTT.

This clonotype has more than one count but fewer than ten. V gene TRBV7-2 combines with J gene TRBJ2-5, with D uncertain. Trimming pared 5 bases from V and 3 bases from J, leaving 10 bases between. The CDR3 is made up of 13 amino acids. The germline gives CDR1 SGHTA, CDR2 FQGNSA. CDR3 loop: CASSPELKETQYF. Here the CDR3 DNA reads TGTGCCAGCAGCCCGGAACTTAAAGAGACCCAGTACTTC. Looking up the rest from reference TRBV7-2 and TRBJ2-5 gives the full variable domain: GAGVSQSPSNKVTEKGKDVELRCDPISGHTALYWYRQSLGQGLEFLIYFQGNSAPDKSGLPSDRFSAERTGGSVSTLTIQRTQQEDSAVYLCASSPELKETQYFGPGTRLLVL.

This clonotype was counted only a few times. The chain couples TRBV29-1 to TRBJ2-2; 10 bases are shared with TRBD1. J gave up 7 bases and V 6 bases, and 5 bases lay outside the gene matches. The CDR3 is made up of 13 amino acids. Per germline, CDR1 SQVTM and CDR2 ANQGSEA. The CDR3 loop reads CSVGTGAGGELFF. CDR3 nucleotide sequence: TGCAGCGTGGGGACAGGGGCCGGCGGGGAGCTGTTTTTT.

DNA for the CDR3: TGTGCCAGCAGCCGACGGGTTGGGAAAGCTAATTCACCCCTCCACTTT. Translated, it gives CASSRRVGKANSPLHF. The V call is TRBV7-6, the J call TRBJ1-6; no clear D. Trimming took 5 bases from V and 6 from J, leaving 17 bases between them. The CDR3 consists of 16 residues. Looked up from germline, CDR1 is SGHVS and CDR2 is FNYEAQ.

The table lists this clonotype with a few counts. The chain employs TRBV10-2 and TRBJ1-1; maybe TRBD1 (6 bases). Looked up from germline, CDR1 is WSHSY and CDR2 is SAAADI. V was trimmed by 8 bases and J by 4 bases, leaving 17 bases between them. The CDR3 covers 14 residues. The CDR3 loop reads CASGSGEFGTEAFF. CDR3 in DNA: TGCGCCAGCGGCTCAGGGGAATTCGGCACTGAAGCTTTCTTT.

This clonotype came up a few times. The chain uses TRBV7-2 and TRBJ2-1; TRBD1 is a possible D gene (5 bases). V gave up 3 bases and J gave up 3 bases, with 12 bases separating them. The CDR3 totals 15 residues. Germline lookup yields CDR1 SGHTA and CDR2 FQGNSA. This CDR3 is CASSLRQGHYNEQFF. Written as DNA, the CDR3 is TGTGCCAGCAGCTTGCGGCAGGGCCACTACAATGAGCAGTTCTTC.

This chain joins TRBV11-2 and TRBJ2-1, with 9 bases aligning to TRBD2. Germline trimming cut 4 bases from V and 9 bases from J; bases unmatched to any gene: 4. This CDR3 contains 13 residues. Germline CDR1 reads SGHAT; CDR2 reads FQNNGV. This CDR3 is CASSSGLATEQFF. In DNA form, the CDR3 reads TGTGCCAGCAGCTCGGGACTAGCTACTGAGCAGTTCTTC.

The rearrangement joins TRBV4-1 to TRBJ1-1; TRBD1 agrees at 7 bases. This CDR3 has 18 residues. CDR1 is MGHRA, CDR2 YSYEKL, per germline. V trimming: 1 base; J trimming: 9 bases; junction bases outside the gene matches: 20. DNA for the CDR3: TGCGCCAGCAGCCAAGGGGGGCAAGGGGGCGGGGGTCAGTGGCAAGCTTTCTTT. As protein: CASSQGGQGGGGQWQAFF.

The chain has TRBV20-1 and TRBJ2-7, with TRBD2 identical over 10 bases. The V gene end was trimmed by 0 bases and the J gene end by 4 bases; junction bases not matched to a gene: 0. The CDR3 extends over 13 amino acids. Germline V gene sequence: CDR1 DFQATT, CDR2 SNEGSKA (reference sequence). In DNA form, the CDR3 reads TGCAGTGCTAGAGAGGGACTAGCGTACGAGCAGTACTTC. Translating gives CSAREGLAYEQYF.

This clonotype turned up a few times. The chain carries TRBV7-9 and TRBJ2-7, with TRBD1 identical over 8 bases. The germline CDR1 and CDR2 sequences are SEHNR and FQNEAQ (reference sequence). The CDR3 length is 13 residues. V shed 4 bases and J 5 bases; nucleotides not matched to a gene: 4. This CDR3 reads CASSSDRGHEQYV. DNA of the CDR3: TGTGCCAGCAGCTCAGACAGGGGCCACGAGCAGTACGTC.

This clonotype turned up a few times. The chain recombines TRBV18 with TRBJ2-7, with D perhaps TRBD1 (5 bases). The germline gives CDR1 KGHSH, CDR2 LQKENI. V shed 5 bases and J shed 4 bases, with 12 bases lying between them. The CDR3 length is 13 residues. CDR3: CASSTQRGYEQYF. CDR3 DNA sequence: TGTGCCAGCTCAACACAAAGGGGATACGAGCAGTACTTC.

The chain is built from TRBV5-1 and TRBJ2-3; a weak D match, TRBD2 (5 bases). This CDR3 comprises 16 residues. V lost 0 bases and J lost 0, with 11 bases in between. From germline, CDR1 is SGHRS and CDR2 YFSETQ. CDR3 residues: CASSLGLLSSTDTQYF. CDR3 coding DNA: TGCGCCAGCAGCTTGGGACTACTATCTAGCACAGATACGCAGTATTTT.

The chain has TRBV5-1 and TRBJ2-5; D perhaps matches TRBD2 (7 bases). The CDR3 has 14 residues. Germline V gives CDR1 SGHRS, CDR2 YFSETQ. Trimming took off 3 bases at V and 4 bases at J, with 13 bases between the two ends. The CDR3 loop reads CASSYGGGGETQYF. For the CDR3, the DNA is TGCGCCAGCAGCTACGGGGGAGGGGGAGAGACCCAGTACTTC.

At least ten counts were recorded for this clonotype. This rearrangement joins TRBV7-2 to TRBJ2-7; D is tentatively TRBD1 or TRBD2 (5 bases each). Trimming shortened V by 5 bases and J by 6 bases, and 17 bases separated the two germline ends. This CDR3 is built from 14 residues. Germline V gives CDR1 SGHTA, CDR2 FQGNSA. CDR3 bases: TGTGCCAGCAGCCCTACCAACATGGGGGTCGAGCAGTACTTC. Its translation is CASSPTNMGVEQYF.

This clonotype was detected only a few times. V usage is TRBV12-3 or TRBV12-4 and J usage is TRBJ1-5; 9 positions agree with TRBD1. The CDR3 sequence is 13 residues long. The trim removed 7 bases at V and 6 bases at J, leaving 4 bases unmatched. As DNA, the CDR3 is TGTGCCAGCAACCCGGACAGGGGTCAGCCCCAGCATTTT. This sequence encodes CASNPDRGQPQHF.